This T cell receptor beta chain was recovered during a study of cytomegalovirus exposure and HLA in healthy donors. Across the whole study: A prior study identified 110 million or so unique TCR beta sequences from about 200 million T cells.

The PCR made use of 60 Vbeta and 13 Jbeta primers. Per the authors' pipeline: In a later analysis, of some 80 million unique beta chains, roughly 10 million appeared in at least two donors. Only in-frame clones appear in the TCRdb table, and some are missing; sequencing was by immunoSEQ multiplex PCR. For V, J and clone size, that table is used; D and trimming come from the DNA. The data hold more than 90,000 clones, with 78% observed a single time. The germline gives CDR1 LNHDA, CDR2 SQIVND (reference sequence). J was trimmed by 6 bases and V by 8 bases; bases with no gene match: 11. The CDR3 has 14 amino acids. Notes on this clone: What it recognizes is unknown.

Study-level points and caveats: Association of some 18,000 TCR beta sequences with HLA alleles was found at 0.05 false discovery rate in a later analysis.

It was healthy bone marrow donors who served as donors. Sequenced input: PBMCs. The receptor was derived from a woman in her sixties or seventies in good health and CMV-seronegative. V and J are TRBV19 and TRBJ1-2; 8 positions match TRBD1. CDR3 residues: CASSDRGTGHGYTF. The CDR3 bases are TGTGCCAGTTCCGATCGGGGGACAGGACATGGCTACACCTTC.